Listed here are 5 T cell receptor beta chains from one sample, sequenced in a study of OX40 agonist ivuxolimab in advanced cancers. TCRdb's copy holds only in-frame clones and misses some; the assay was immunoSEQ multiplex PCR. The sample records tens of thousands of clones, approximately 88% being singletons. Here the sequenced sample was CD4+ or CD8+ T cells sorted from blood, taken in a trial of the OX40 agonist ivuxolimab. All receptors derive from an adult with an advanced solid tumor such as melanoma, head and neck, liver or kidney cancer.

This clone was observed a handful of times. The rearrangement uses TRBV6-1 and TRBJ1-5, with D perhaps matching TRBD1 (6 bases). Trimming took 2 bases from V and 7 from J, leaving 12 bases between them. Per the germline V gene, CDR1 is MNHNS and CDR2 is SASEGT. The CDR3 consists of 14 residues. DNA for the CDR3: TGTGCCAGCAGTGAATTGGCAGGGGAACAGCCCCAGCATTTT. Protein sequence: CASSELAGEQPQHF.

The gene calls are TRBV11-2 and TRBJ2-5; TRBD2 agrees at 11 bases. The CDR3 is 19 residues long. Germline CDR1 reads SGHAT; CDR2 reads FQNNGV. V lost 5 bases to trimming and J lost 2 bases; unmatched junction nucleotides: 16. Here the CDR3 reads CASSLRPGLSGRGQETQYF. The CDR3 DNA reads as TGTGCCAGCAGCCTTCGACCGGGCCTTAGCGGGAGGGGACAAGAGACCCAGTACTTC.

J is TRBJ2-2 and V is TRBV5-4; possibly TRBD1 or TRBD2 for D (5 bases each). The CDR3 consists of 14 residues. Germline CDR1 and CDR2: SGHNT and YYREEE (reference sequence). Trimming took off 5 bases at V and 7 bases at J, with 15 bases between the two ends. CDR3 residues: CASSSGSSIGELFF. CDR3 nucleotide sequence: TGTGCCAGCAGTTCAGGGAGTAGTATCGGGGAGCTGTTTTTT.

V gene TRBV2 combines with J gene TRBJ2-7; TRBD1 matches 12 bases. The germline V gene encodes CDR1 SNHLY and CDR2 FYNNEI. This CDR3 region has 14 residues. Trimming removed 4 bases from V and 6 bases from J; junction bases left unmatched: 4. The CDR3 loop is CASSVGTGGIEQYF. For the CDR3, the DNA is TGTGCCAGCAGTGTCGGGACAGGGGGCATCGAGCAGTACTTC. The complete variable domain, with remaining parts taken from reference TRBV2 and TRBJ2-7, reads EPEVTQTPSHQVTQMGQEVILRCVPISNHLYFYWYRQILGQKVEFLVSFYNNEISEKSEIFDDQFSVERPDGSNFTLKIRSTKLEDSAMYFCASSVGTGGIEQYFGPGTRLTVT.

This chain joins TRBV6-5 and TRBJ2-7, with D perhaps matching TRBD1 (6 bases). This CDR3 is built from 14 residues. Germline V gives CDR1 MNHEY, CDR2 SVGAGI. V was clipped by 4 bases and J by 1 base, with 11 bases between them. As DNA, the CDR3 is TGTGCCAGCAGTTCCCGGGACATATCCTACGAGCAGTACTTC. Amino acid sequence: CASSSRDISYEQYF.